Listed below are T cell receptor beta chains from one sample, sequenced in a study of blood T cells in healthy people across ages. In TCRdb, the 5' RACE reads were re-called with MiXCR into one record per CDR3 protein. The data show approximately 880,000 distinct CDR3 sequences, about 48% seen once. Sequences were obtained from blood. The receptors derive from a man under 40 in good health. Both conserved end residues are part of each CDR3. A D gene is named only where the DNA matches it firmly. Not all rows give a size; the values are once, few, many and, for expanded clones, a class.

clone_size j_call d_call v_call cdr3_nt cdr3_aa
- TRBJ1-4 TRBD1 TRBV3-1 TGTGCCAGCAGCCGAGCCCTACAGACAGGGTTTAATGAAAAACTGTTTTTT CASSRALQTGFNEKLFF
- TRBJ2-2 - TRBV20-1 TGCAGTGCGCATGGGGTAGCGGACCTTAACACCGGGGAGCTGTTTTTT CSAHGVADLNTGELFF
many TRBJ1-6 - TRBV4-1 TGCGCCAGCAGCCAAGGCGAAGACGGGCATTCACCCCTCCACTTT CASSQGEDGHSPLHF
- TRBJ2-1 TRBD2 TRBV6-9 TGTGCCAGCAGTTCCCCACTAGCGGGGGGGCCGAGGAATGAGCAGTTCTTC CASSSPLAGGPRNEQFF
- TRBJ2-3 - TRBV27 TGTGCCAGCAGTTTTATCGGGGGCCCCACAGATACGCAGTATTTT CASSFIGGPTDTQYF
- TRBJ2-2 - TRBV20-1 TGCAGTGCTCATATGGGGCAGACCGGGGAGCTGTTTTTT CSAHMGQTGELFF
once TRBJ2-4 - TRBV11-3 TGTGCCAGCAGCTCGATTTCTACTTTAGCCAAAAACATTCAGTACTTC CASSSISTLAKNIQYF
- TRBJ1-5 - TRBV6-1 TGTTCGCCGGGGGTACCATATAGCAATCAGCCCCAGCATTTT CSPGVPYSNQPQHF
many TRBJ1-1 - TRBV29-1 TGCAGCGTTGTCCCGGGGAACACTGAAGCTTTCTTT CSVVPGNTEAFF
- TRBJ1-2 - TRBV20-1 TGCAGTGCTATTTTAATCGCAGACTATGGCTACACCTTC CSAILIADYGYTF
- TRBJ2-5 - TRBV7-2 TGTGCCAGCAGCTCCCTTTCCAACCAAGAGACCCAGTACTTC CASSSLSNQETQYF
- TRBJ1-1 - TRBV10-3 TGTGCCATCAGTGAGAAGTTGAGTGCTTTCTTT CAISEKLSAFF
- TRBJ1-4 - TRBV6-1 TGTGCCAGCAGCGCTGGACAGACCGCAACTAATGAAAAACTGTTTTTT CASSAGQTATNEKLFF
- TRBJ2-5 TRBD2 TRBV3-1 TGTGCCAGCAGACTACAGACTAGCGGGGGAGAGACCCAGTACTTC CASRLQTSGGETQYF
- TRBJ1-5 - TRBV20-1 TGCAGTGCTAGCGGGGTAGGGGTCGGTAGCAATCAGCCCCAGCATTTT CSASGVGVGSNQPQHF
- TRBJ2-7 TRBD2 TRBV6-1 TGTGCCAGCAGTGAGGGAGCGGGGGGGCATTACGAGCAGTACTTC CASSEGAGGHYEQYF
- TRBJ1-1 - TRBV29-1 TGCAGCGTTGAAGATCTGCTCGGGGCAGAGAACACTGAAGCTTTCTTT CSVEDLLGAENTEAFF
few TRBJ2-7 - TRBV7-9 TGTGCCAGCAGCTTAGCTGCCAGGCCCTACGAGCAGTACTTC CASSLAARPYEQYF
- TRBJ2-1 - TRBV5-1 TGTGCCAGCAGCCCGGACGGAAGCTCCTACAATGAGCAGTTCTTC CASSPDGSSYNEQFF
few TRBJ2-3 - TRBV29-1 TGCGGTGGGGGCGGGAGCACAGATACGCAGTATTTT CGGGGSTDTQYF
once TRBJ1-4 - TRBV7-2 TGTGCCAGCAGCTCGTATACAGCAACTAATGAAAAACTGTTTTTT CASSSYTATNEKLFF
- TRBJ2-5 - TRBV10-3 TGTGCCATCAGCCCGACAGGCTACAATGAGCAGTACTTC CAISPTGYNEQYF
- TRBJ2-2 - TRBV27 TGTGCCAGCAGTGTCGACGGGTGGGTCGGGGAGCTGTTTTTT CASSVDGWVGELFF
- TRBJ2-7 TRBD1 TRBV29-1 TGCAGCGTGTACAGGGGGAAATGGTACTTC CSVYRGKWYF